A single T cell receptor beta chain is shown here with its context. No antigen is known for it. In germline, CDR1 is LNHDA, CDR2 SQIVND (reference sequence). This CDR3 spans 13 amino acids. The trim removed 10 bases at V and 4 bases at J, leaving 8 bases unmatched. These data belong to a study of early T cells in non-severe SARS-CoV-2 infection. Study conclusions and caveats: Matching with VDJdb favored anti-spike CD8 responses (missing private and CD4 specificities).

Using its own MiXCR run on the 5' RACE reads, TCRdb lists one record per CDR3 protein. The repertoire holds 75,000 to 80,000 distinct CDR3 sequences, roughly a sixth seen once, with roughly 12% in the top ten. The sample was whole blood. The sequence derives from an adult who was a healthcare worker with PCR-confirmed SARS-CoV-2 infection or an uninfected control (not recorded which). The chain carries TRBV19 and TRBJ2-7; 9 bases agree with TRBD2. In nucleotides, the CDR3 is TGTGCCACCGCACCGGGACTAGCTTACGAGCAGTACTTC. This gives the protein CATAPGLAYEQYF.